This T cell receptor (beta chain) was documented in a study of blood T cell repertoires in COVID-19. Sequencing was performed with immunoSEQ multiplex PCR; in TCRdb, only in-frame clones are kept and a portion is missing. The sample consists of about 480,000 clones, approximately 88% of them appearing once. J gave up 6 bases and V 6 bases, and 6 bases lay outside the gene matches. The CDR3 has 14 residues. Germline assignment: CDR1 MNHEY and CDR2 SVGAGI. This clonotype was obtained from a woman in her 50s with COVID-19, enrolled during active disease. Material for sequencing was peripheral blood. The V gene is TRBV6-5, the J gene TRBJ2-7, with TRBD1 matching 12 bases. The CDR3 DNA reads TGTGCCAGCAGCTGGGGACAGGGGGCGGGCGAGCAGTACTTC. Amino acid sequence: CASSWGQGAGEQYF.